Presented here are 8 T cell receptor beta chains from one specimen sequenced in a study of blood T cell repertoires in COVID-19. Sequenced by immunoSEQ multiplex PCR; TCRdb stores in-frame clones only, minus some. This sample yields more than 150,000 clones, of which around 86% are seen a single time; 6.7% belongs to the top ten. Sequencing was carried out using peripheral blood. These TCRs come from a man aged 35 to 55 with acute or convalescent COVID-19.

The chain is built from TRBV5-1 and TRBJ2-2; 7 bases agree with TRBD1. Germline lookup yields CDR1 SGHRS and CDR2 YFSETQ. The CDR3 totals 15 residues. The junction had 7 bases not matched to a gene; V was cut back by 4 bases and J by 4 bases. Here the CDR3 reads CASSPYNRGTGELFF. CDR3 DNA: TGCGCCAGCAGCCCGTACAACAGGGGCACCGGGGAGCTGTTTTTT.

This clone was seen a single time. The chain uses TRBV5-4 and TRBJ1-1, with 8 bases identical to TRBD1. The germline CDR1 and CDR2 sequences are SGHNT and YYREEE (reference sequence). The CDR3 is 14 amino acids. J gave up 1 base and V 2 bases, and 1 base lay outside the gene matches. The CDR3 sequence: CASSFGQGNTEAFF. The CDR3 nucleotides read TGTGCCAGCAGCTTTGGACAGGGGAACACTGAAGCTTTCTTT.

This sequence joins TRBV7-2 and TRBJ2-1; 8 nucleotides agree with TRBD2. The CDR3 totals 17 residues. With V trimmed by 1 base and J by 3 bases, 8 bases remained unmatched. Germline V gene data show CDR1 as SGHTA and CDR2 as FQGNSA. The CDR3 nucleotides read TGTGCCAGCAGCTTAGACAACGGGGGGGCCTACTACAATGAGCAGTTCTTC. This translates into CASSLDNGGAYYNEQFF.

The rearrangement joins TRBV6-2 or TRBV6-3 to TRBJ2-7; D may be TRBD1 (8 bases). CDR1 and CDR2 (germline): MNHEY, SVGEGT. Trimming stripped 5 bases from V and 3 bases from J, with 20 bases between. The CDR3 contains 16 residues. For the CDR3, the DNA is TGTGCCAGCAGTGGGAGGGGGGGGACAGGATTCTACGAGCAGTACTTC. Its protein product is CASSGRGGTGFYEQYF.

The chain couples TRBV7-3 to TRBJ1-4, with D possibly TRBD1 on 6 matching bases. V was pared by 6 bases and J by 10 bases, with 15 bases between. The length of the CDR3 is 13 residues. In germline, CDR1 is SGHTA, CDR2 FQGTGA. DNA for the CDR3: TGTGCCAGCAGTAAAAACGAAGGGGGAAAACTGTTTTTT. It codes for CASSKNEGGKLFF.

This clone appeared once. The rearrangement uses TRBV4-1 and TRBJ1-1, with D perhaps TRBD1 (6 bases). The V gene lost 4 bases and the J gene lost 0 bases, with 18 bases spanning the gap. Looked up from germline, CDR1 is MGHRA and CDR2 is YSYEKL. The CDR3 runs 17 residues. This CDR3 is CASSPYPYRVMNTEAFF. CDR3 nucleotides: TGCGCCAGCAGCCCTTATCCTTACAGGGTTATGAACACTGAAGCTTTCTTT.

The V gene is TRBV5-1, the J gene TRBJ2-7, with TRBD1 matching over 11 bases. Germline values: CDR1 SGHRS, CDR2 YFSETQ. The CDR3 extends over 14 amino acids. With 7 bases clipped from V and 3 bases from J, the junction kept 6 bases outside the gene matches. CDR3 protein: CASGSGTGGYEQYF. As DNA, the CDR3 is TGCGCCAGCGGCTCCGGGACAGGGGGCTACGAGCAGTACTTC. Combining the CDR3 with reference TRBV5-1 and TRBJ2-7 gives the whole variable domain KAGVTQTPRYLIKTRGQQVTLSCSPISGHRSVSWYQQTPGQGLQFLFEYFSETQRNKGNFPGRFSGRQFSNSRSEMNVSTLELGDSALYLCASGSGTGGYEQYFGPGTRLTVT.

The genes are TRBV30 and TRBJ1-1, with D unclear. Looked up from germline, CDR1 is GTSNPN and CDR2 is SVGIG (reference sequence). V was clipped by 1 base and J by 4 bases, with 19 bases between them. The CDR3 has 16 amino acids. CDR3 sequence reads: CAWSAIGAERITEAFF. CDR3 in DNA: TGTGCCTGGAGTGCAATCGGCGCCGAGAGGATCACTGAAGCTTTCTTT.